The sequence of this T cell receptor (beta chain) was determined in a study of T cells in localized non-small cell lung cancer. This CDR3 spans 14 amino acids. V was trimmed by 5 bases and J by 3 bases, leaving 13 bases between them. Germline CDR1 SGHAT, CDR2 FQNNGV. TCRdb's copy holds only in-frame clones and misses some; the assay was immunoSEQ multiplex PCR. The sample has over 40,000 clones, 86% seen once. As for this clone: Its antigen is unidentified.

Regarding the study as a whole: It was uninvolved adjacent lung that showed the highest T cell clonality, exceeding tumor. Longer overall survival was seen with higher T cell density measured in blood. For the top 100 tumor clones, a median approximately 50 also appeared in adjacent lung. Sequencing was limited to one tumor region, leaving the possibility of heterogeneity open.

This TCR was recovered from a woman aged 18 to 50 with stage III lung adenocarcinoma. V and J are TRBV11-2 and TRBJ1-1; D remains unclear. Sequences were derived from peripheral blood, sampled before any cancer treatment. Written as DNA, the CDR3 is TGTGCCAGCAGCACGAGCTGGATAGACACTGAAGCTTTCTTT. This translates into CASSTSWIDTEAFF.